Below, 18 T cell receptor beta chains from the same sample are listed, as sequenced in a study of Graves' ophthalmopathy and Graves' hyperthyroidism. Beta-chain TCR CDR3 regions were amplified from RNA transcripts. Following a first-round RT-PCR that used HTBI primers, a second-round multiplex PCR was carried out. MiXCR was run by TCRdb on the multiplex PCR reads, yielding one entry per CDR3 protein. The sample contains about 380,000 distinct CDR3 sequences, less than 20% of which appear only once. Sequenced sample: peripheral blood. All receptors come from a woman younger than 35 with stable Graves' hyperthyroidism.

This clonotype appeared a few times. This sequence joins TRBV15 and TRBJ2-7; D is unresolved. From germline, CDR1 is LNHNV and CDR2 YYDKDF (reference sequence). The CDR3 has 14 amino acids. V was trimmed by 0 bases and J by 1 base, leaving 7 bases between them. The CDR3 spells CATSRDLGSYEQYF. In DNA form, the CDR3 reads TGTGCCACCAGCAGAGATTTGGGGTCCTACGAGCAGTACTTC.

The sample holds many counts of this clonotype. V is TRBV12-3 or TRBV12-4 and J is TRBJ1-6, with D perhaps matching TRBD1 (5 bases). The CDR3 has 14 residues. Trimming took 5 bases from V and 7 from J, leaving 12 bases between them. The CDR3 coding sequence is TGTGCCAGCAGTGGGGGGGTTCCCAATTCACCCCTCCACTTT. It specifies CASSGGVPNSPLHF.

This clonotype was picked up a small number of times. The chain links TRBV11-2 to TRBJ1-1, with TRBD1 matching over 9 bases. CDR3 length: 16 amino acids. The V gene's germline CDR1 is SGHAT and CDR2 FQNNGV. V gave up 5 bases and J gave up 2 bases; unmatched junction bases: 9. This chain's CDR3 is CASSPPDRGGNTEAFF. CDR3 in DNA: TGTGCCAGCAGCCCTCCGGACAGGGGAGGAAACACTGAAGCTTTCTTT.

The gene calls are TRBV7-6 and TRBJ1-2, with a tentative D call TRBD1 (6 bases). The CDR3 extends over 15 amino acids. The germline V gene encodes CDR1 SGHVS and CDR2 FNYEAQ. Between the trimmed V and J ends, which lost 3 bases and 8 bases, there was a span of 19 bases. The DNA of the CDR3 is TGTGCCAGCAGCTTCGAGGGGGGTCCGGGGTCGGGCTACACCTTC. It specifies CASSFEGGPGSGYTF.

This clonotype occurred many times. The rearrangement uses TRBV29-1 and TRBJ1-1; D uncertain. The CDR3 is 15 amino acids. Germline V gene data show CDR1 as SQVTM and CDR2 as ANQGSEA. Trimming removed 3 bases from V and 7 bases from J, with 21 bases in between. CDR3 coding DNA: TGCAGCGTTGACCCCGGACCATTAACACAAGTTGAAGCTTTCTTT. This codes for CSVDPGPLTQVEAFF. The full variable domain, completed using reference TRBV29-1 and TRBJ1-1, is SAVISQKPSRDICQRGTSLTIQCQVDSQVTMMFWYRQQPGQSLTLIATANQGSEATYESGFVIDKFPISRPNLTFSTLTVSNMSPEDSSIYLCSVDPGPLTQVEAFFGQGTRLTVV.

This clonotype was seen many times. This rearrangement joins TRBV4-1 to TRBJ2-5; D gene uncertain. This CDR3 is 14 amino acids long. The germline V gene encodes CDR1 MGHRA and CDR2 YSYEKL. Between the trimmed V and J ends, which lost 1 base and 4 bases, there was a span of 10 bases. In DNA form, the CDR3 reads TGCGCCAGCAGCCAAGTGGTGGACGGAGAGACCCAGTACTTC. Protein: CASSQVVDGETQYF.

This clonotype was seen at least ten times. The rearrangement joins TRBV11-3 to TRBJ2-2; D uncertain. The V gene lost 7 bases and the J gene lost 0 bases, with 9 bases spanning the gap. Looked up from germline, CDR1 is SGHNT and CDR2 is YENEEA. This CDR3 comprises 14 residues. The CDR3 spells CASTDQSNTGELFF. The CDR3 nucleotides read TGTGCCAGCACGGACCAATCGAACACCGGGGAGCTGTTTTTT.

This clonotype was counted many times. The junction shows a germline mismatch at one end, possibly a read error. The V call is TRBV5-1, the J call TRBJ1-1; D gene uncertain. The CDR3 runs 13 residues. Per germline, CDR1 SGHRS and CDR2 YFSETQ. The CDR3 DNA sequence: TGTGCCAGCAGCTTAGAGGTGAACACTGAAGCTTTCTTT. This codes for CASSLEVNTEAFF.

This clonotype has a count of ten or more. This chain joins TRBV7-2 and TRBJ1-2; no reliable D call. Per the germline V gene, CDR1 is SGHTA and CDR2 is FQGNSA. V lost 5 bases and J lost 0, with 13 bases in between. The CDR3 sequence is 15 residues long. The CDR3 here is CASSPSGPANYGYTF. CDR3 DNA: TGTGCCAGCAGCCCGTCCGGGCCCGCTAACTATGGCTACACCTTC.

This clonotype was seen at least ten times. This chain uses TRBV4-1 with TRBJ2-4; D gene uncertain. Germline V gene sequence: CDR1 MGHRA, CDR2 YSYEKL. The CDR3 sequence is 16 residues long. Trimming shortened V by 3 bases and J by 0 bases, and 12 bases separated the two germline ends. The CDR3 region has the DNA TGCGCCAGCAGCCAGAGCACCGGGCTAGCCAAAAACATTCAGTACTTC. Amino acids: CASSQSTGLAKNIQYF.

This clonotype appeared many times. CDR3 in amino acids: CSAREDVETQYF. CDR3 bases: TGCAGTGCTAGAGAGGATGTAGAGACCCAGTACTTC. The chain joins TRBV20-1 to TRBJ2-5; the D is unclear. Germline CDR1 reads DFQATT; CDR2 reads SNEGSKA (reference sequence). V was trimmed by 0 bases and J by 4 bases, leaving 6 bases between them. The CDR3 sequence is 12 residues long.

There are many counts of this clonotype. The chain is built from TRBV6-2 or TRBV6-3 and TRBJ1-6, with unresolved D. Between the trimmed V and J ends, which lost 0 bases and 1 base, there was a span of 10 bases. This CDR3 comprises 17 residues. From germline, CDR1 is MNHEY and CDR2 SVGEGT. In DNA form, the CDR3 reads TGTGCCAGCAGTTACTCGACTCAGAGTTCCTATAATTCACCCCTCCACTTT. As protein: CASSYSTQSSYNSPLHF.

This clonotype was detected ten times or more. CDR3 nucleotide sequence: TGTGCCAGCAGCTCGACCCGGGACAGGGGCTACGAGCAGTACTTC. As protein: CASSSTRDRGYEQYF. The chain links TRBV11-2 to TRBJ2-7; 10 bases align to TRBD1. Germline CDR1 is SGHAT and CDR2 is FQNNGV. The CDR3 length is 15 residues. After removal of 4 bases from V and 3 bases from J, the junction contained 6 bases not matched to a gene. The variable domain in full, completed from reference TRBV11-2 and TRBJ2-7, reads EAGVAQSPRYKIIEKRQSVAFWCNPISGHATLYWYQQILGQGPKLLIQFQNNGVVDDSQLPKDRFSAERLKGVDSTLKIQPAKLEDSAVYLCASSSTRDRGYEQYFGPGTRLTVT.

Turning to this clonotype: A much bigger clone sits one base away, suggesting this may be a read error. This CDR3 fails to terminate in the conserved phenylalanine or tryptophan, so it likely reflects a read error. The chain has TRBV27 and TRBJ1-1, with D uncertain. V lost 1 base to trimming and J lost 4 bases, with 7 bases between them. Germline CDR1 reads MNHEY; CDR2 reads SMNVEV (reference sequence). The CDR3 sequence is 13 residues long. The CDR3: CASSLLEATEAFV. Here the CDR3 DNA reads TGTGCCAGCAGTTTATTAGAGGCCACTGAAGCTTTCGTT.

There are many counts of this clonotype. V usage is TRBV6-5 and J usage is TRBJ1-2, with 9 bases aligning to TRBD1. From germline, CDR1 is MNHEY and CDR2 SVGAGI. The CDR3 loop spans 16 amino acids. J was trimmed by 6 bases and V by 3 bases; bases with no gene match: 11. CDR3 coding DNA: TGTGCCAGCAGTTATGGGACAGGGAATCAATTTAATGGCTACACCTTC. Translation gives CASSYGTGNQFNGYTF.

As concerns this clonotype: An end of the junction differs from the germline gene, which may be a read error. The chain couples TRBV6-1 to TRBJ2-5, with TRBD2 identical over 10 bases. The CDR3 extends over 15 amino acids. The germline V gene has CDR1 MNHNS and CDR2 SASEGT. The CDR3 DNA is TGTGCCAGCAGTGAAGCCAGCGGGGGGGCAGAGACCAAGTACTTC. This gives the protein CASSEASGGAETKYF.

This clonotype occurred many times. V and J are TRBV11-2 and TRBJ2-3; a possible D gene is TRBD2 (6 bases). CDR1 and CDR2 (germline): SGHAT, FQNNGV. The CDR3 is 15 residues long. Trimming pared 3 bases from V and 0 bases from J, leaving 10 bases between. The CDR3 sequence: CASSFGGISTDTQYF. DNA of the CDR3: TGTGCCAGCAGCTTCGGGGGAATTAGCACAGATACGCAGTATTTT.

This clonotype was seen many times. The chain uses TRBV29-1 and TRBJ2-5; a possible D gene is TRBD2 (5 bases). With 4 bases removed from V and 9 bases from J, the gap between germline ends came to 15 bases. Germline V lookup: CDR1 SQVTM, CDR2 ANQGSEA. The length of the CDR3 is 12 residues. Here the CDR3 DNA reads TGCAGCGTTGGCAGCGGATTTTGGCCCCAGTACTTC. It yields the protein CSVGSGFWPQYF.